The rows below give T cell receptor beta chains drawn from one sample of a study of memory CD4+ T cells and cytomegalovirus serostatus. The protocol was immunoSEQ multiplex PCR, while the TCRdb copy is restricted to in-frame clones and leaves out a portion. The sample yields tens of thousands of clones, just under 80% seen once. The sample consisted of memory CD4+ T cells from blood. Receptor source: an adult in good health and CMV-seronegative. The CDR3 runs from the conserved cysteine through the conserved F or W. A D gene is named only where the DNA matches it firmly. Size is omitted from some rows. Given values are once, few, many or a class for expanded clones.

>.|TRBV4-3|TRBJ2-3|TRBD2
CASSRGLADLTDTQYF
TGCGCCAGCAGCCGAGGACTAGCGGATCTCACAGATACGCAGTATTTT
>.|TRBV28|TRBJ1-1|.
CASSLRLDTEAFF
TGTGCCAGCAGTTTGAGACTGGACACTGAAGCTTTCTTT
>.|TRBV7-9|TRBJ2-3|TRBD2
CASGVAGSTDTQYF
TGTGCCAGCGGGGTAGCGGGGAGCACAGATACGCAGTATTTT
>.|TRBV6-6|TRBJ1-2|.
CASSYSTYYGYTF
TGTGCCAGCAGTTACTCAACCTACTATGGCTACACCTTC
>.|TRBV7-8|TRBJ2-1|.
CASSLTGGNNEQFF
TGTGCCAGCAGCTTAACCGGAGGAAACAATGAGCAGTTCTTC
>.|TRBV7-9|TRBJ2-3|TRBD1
CASSLQGDTDTQYF
TGTGCCAGCAGTCTACAGGGGGACACAGATACGCAGTATTTT
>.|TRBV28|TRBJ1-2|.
CASSLLVNYGYTF
TGTGCCAGCAGTTTACTGGTAAACTATGGCTACACCTTC
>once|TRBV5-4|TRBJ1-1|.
CASSLWGGEAFF
TGTGCCAGCAGCTTGTGGGGCGGTGAAGCTTTCTTT
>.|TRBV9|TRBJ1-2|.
CASLRGDSGGYTF
TGTGCCAGCCTCCGGGGAGACTCTGGTGGCTACACCTTC
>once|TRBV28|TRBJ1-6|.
CASLIGQNNSPLHF
TGTGCCAGCCTTATCGGACAGAATAATTCACCCCTCCACTTT
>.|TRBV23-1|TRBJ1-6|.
CASKSVRGGYNSPLHF
TGCGCCAGCAAATCGGTCAGGGGTGGCTATAATTCACCCCTCCACTTT
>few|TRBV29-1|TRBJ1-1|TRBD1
CSAGWTGNTEAFF
TGCAGCGCCGGATGGACAGGGAACACTGAAGCTTTCTTT
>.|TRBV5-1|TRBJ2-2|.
CASSLEPTTGELFF
TGCGCCAGCAGCTTGGAGCCCACCACCGGGGAGCTGTTTTTT
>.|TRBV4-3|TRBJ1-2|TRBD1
CASSQDDRAEGYTF
TGCGCCAGCAGCCAAGACGACAGGGCCGAAGGCTACACCTTC
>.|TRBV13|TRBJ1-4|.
CASSQTWLAEKLFF
TGTGCCAGCAGCCAAACATGGTTGGCGGAAAAACTGTTTTTT
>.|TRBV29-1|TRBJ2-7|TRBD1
CSVPREQGAEQYF
TGCAGCGTTCCTCGCGAGCAGGGGGCCGAGCAGTACTTC
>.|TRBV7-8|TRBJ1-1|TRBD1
CASSSDRLNTEAFF
TGTGCCAGCAGCTCGGACAGGCTGAACACTGAAGCTTTCTTT
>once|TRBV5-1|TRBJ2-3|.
CASSGRGGGDTQYF
TGCGCCAGCAGCGGGCGGGGAGGTGGAGATACGCAGTATTTT
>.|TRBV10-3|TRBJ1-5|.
CAISGTSDQPQHF
TGTGCCATCAGTGGGACGTCCGATCAGCCCCAGCATTTT
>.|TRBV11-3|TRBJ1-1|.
CASSLAWNTEAFF
TGTGCCAGCAGCTTAGCATGGAACACTGAAGCTTTCTTT
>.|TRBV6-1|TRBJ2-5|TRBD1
CASRASGGGLETQYF
TGTGCCAGCAGGGCCTCAGGGGGCGGATTAGAGACCCAGTACTTC
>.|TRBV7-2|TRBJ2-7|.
CASRTGTGPYEQYF
TGTGCCAGCAGAACCGGGACTGGGCCCTACGAGCAGTACTTC
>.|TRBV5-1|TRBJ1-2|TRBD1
CASSLNSGTGYGYTF
TGCGCCAGCAGCCTGAACTCCGGGACAGGGTATGGCTACACCTTC
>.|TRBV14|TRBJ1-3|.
CASSAGHSGNTIYF
TGTGCCAGCAGCGCGGGACACTCTGGAAACACCATATATTTT
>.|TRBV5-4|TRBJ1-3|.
CASSLGQAFSGNTIYF
TGTGCCAGCAGCTTGGGGCAGGCGTTCTCTGGAAACACCATATATTTT
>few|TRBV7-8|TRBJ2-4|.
CASSSSPGANIQYF
TGTGCCAGCAGCTCCTCCCCAGGGGCGAACATTCAGTACTTC
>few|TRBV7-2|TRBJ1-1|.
CASSRTWVTEAFF
TGTGCCAGCAGTCGCACGTGGGTGACTGAAGCTTTCTTT
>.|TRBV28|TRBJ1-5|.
CASSLGGSNQPQHF
TGTGCCAGCAGCCTCGGGGGAAGCAATCAGCCCCAGCATTTT
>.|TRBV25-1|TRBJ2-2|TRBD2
CASSVTSGGSNTGELFF
TGTGCCAGCAGTGTTACTAGCGGGGGGTCGAACACCGGGGAGCTGTTTTTT
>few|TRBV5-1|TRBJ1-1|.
CASSFWGRGNTEAFF
TGCGCCAGCAGCTTTTGGGGACGGGGGAACACTGAAGCTTTCTTT
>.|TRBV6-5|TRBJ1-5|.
CASSSHQPQHF
TGTGCCAGCAGTTCGCACCAGCCCCAGCATTTT
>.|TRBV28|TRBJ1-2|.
CASSSYKGSSYTF
TGTGCCAGCAGTTCCTACAAAGGCTCGAGCTACACCTTC
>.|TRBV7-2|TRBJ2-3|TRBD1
CASSLAQGGTDTQYF
TGTGCCAGCAGCTTAGCCCAGGGGGGCACAGATACGCAGTATTTT
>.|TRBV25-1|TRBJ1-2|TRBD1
CASSPRDRARGYTF
TGTGCCAGCAGTCCCCGGGACAGGGCGCGTGGCTACACCTTC
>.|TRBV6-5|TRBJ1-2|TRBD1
CASSRGQGGGYTF
TGTGCCAGCAGCCGGGGACAGGGGGGAGGCTACACCTTC
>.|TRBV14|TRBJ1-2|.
CASSQDFRVGGGYTF
TGTGCCAGCAGCCAAGATTTTCGGGTGGGAGGTGGCTACACCTTC
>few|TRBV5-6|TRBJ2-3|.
CASSLGWGDRTDTQYF
TGTGCCAGCAGCTTGGGGTGGGGGGACCGCACAGATACGCAGTATTTT
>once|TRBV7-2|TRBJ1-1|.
CASSLMGKNTEAFF
TGTGCCAGCAGCCTGATGGGTAAGAACACTGAAGCTTTCTTT
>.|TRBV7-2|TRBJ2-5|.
CASSGGGLHETQYF
TGTGCCAGCAGCGGGGGGGGCCTCCATGAGACCCAGTACTTC
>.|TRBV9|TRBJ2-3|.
CASSVDPPTDTQYF
TGTGCCAGCAGCGTAGATCCCCCAACAGATACGCAGTATTTT
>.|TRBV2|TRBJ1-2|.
CASSEARQSHYGYTF
TGTGCCAGCAGTGAAGCGAGACAGTCCCACTATGGCTACACCTTC
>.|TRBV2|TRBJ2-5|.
CASRPRLDGETQYF
TGTGCCAGCAGACCCCGACTAGACGGAGAGACCCAGTACTTC
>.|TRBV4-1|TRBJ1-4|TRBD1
CASSQVGTGRREKLFF
TGCGCCAGCAGCCAAGTTGGGACAGGGAGGCGAGAAAAACTGTTTTTT
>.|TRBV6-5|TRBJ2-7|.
CASSYSAPPLYEQYF
TGTGCCAGCAGTTACTCCGCCCCACCTCTCTACGAGCAGTACTTC
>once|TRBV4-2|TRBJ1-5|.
CASSQATEIGVAQHF
TGTGCCAGCAGCCAAGCGACGGAGATCGGAGTCGCCCAGCATTTT
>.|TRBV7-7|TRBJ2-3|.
CASSLGLAGTDTQYF
TGTGCCAGCAGCTTAGGATTAGCCGGCACAGATACGCAGTATTTT
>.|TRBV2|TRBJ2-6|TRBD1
CASSELGGPGANVLTF
TGTGCCAGCAGTGAATTAGGGGGCCCTGGGGCCAACGTCCTGACTTTC
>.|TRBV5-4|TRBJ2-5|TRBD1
CASSLAPTGGKETQYF
TGTGCCAGCAGCTTGGCCCCTACAGGGGGCAAAGAGACCCAGTACTTC
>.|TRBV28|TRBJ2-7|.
CASSLQEGYEQYF
TGTGCCAGCAGTCTGCAGGAGGGCTACGAACAGTACTTC
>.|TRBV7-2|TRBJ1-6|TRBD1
CASSLSRPGQSNSPLHF
TGTGCCAGCAGCCTATCCCGCCCGGGACAGTCTAATTCACCCCTCCACTTT
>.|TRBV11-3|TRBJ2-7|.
CASSLGVDTYEQYF
TGTGCCAGCAGCTTAGGAGTGGATACCTACGAGCAGTACTTC
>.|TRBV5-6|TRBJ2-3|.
CASSLGGFTDTQYF
TGTGCCAGCAGCTTGGGGGGGTTCACAGATACGCAGTATTTT
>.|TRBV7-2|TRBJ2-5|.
CASSQGAGGQETQYF
TGTGCCAGCAGCCAGGGGGCGGGGGGCCAAGAGACCCAGTACTTC
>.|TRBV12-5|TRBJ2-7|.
CASGLDLGTTGYEQYF
TGTGCTAGTGGTTTGGATTTAGGGACCACGGGGTACGAGCAGTACTTC
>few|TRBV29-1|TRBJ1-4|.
CSVRGLNEKLFF
TGCAGCGTTAGGGGTCTTAATGAAAAACTGTTTTTT
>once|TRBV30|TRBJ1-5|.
CAWSRGWGQPQHF
TGTGCCTGGAGTAGGGGTTGGGGTCAGCCCCAGCATTTT
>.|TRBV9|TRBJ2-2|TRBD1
CASSGGQGELFF
TGTGCCAGCAGCGGGGGACAGGGGGAGCTGTTTTTT
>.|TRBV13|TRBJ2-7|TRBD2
CASSSSRGLAGPPTYEQYF
TGTGCCAGCAGCTCCTCACGTGGACTAGCGGGACCCCCCACCTACGAGCAGTACTTC
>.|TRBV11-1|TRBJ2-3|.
CASSLDGAGEVGTDTQYF
TGTGCCAGCAGCTTAGATGGGGCAGGGGAGGTGGGAACAGATACGCAGTATTTT
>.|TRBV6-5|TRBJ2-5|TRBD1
CASSSWTGRGQETQYF
TGTGCCAGCAGTTCTTGGACAGGGAGAGGGCAAGAGACCCAGTACTTC